This TCR beta chain was profiled in a study of OX40 agonist ivuxolimab in advanced cancers. The overall study: Patients took ivuxolimab, an agonistic anti-OX40 (CD134) antibody. The study reported partial responses in three patients: one hepatocellular carcinoma, two cutaneous melanoma.

About this clone: The antigen is undetermined.

Study-level points and caveats: Normalized expansion of T-cell clones was also low for some nonresponders.

Trimming pared 3 bases from V and 8 bases from J, leaving 16 bases between. Germline CDR1 is KGHSH and CDR2 is LQKENI. The CDR3 runs 15 residues. Sequenced by immunoSEQ multiplex PCR; TCRdb stores in-frame clones only, minus some. The data hold tens of thousands of clones, with around 90% observed a single time. Sequencing used CD4+ or CD8+ T cells sorted from blood, obtained in a trial of the OX40 agonist ivuxolimab. The chain couples TRBV18 to TRBJ2-2, with D possibly TRBD2 on 6 matching bases. The source of this sequence is an adult with an advanced solid tumor such as melanoma, head and neck, liver or kidney cancer. CDR3 sequence reads: CASSPPGPEGGELFF. The CDR3 DNA follows: TGTGCCAGCTCACCTCCAGGGCCGGAGGGAGGGGAGCTGTTTTTT.